These 30 T cell receptor beta chains were all obtained from the same sample, sequenced in a study of immune cell composition in non-small cell lung cancer. Using immunoSEQ multiplex PCR, the repertoire was profiled, and TCRdb retains in-frame clones only, with some absent. The table has roughly 4,400 clones, about 80% seen once. The material sequenced was lung tumor tissue. The receptor source for this set is a human donor with non-small cell lung cancer.

This clone is termed medium-sized. The rearrangement uses TRBV6-5 and TRBJ1-2; D is unclear. This CDR3 comprises 12 residues. Per germline, CDR1 MNHEY and CDR2 SVGAGI. V was pared by 5 bases and J by 8 bases, with 12 bases between. CDR3 bases: TGTGCCAGCAGTACCTACCTTGAAGGCTACACCTTC. This codes for CASSTYLEGYTF.

The chain recombines TRBV28 with TRBJ2-3; D uncertain. CDR1 is MDHEN and CDR2 is SYDVKM in the germline V gene. Trimming took 8 bases from V and 4 from J, leaving 10 bases between them. The CDR3 totals 12 residues. CDR3 residues: CASSSWPDTQYF. The CDR3 DNA sequence: TGTGCCAGCTCGTCCTGGCCAGATACGCAGTATTTT. Complete variable domain (other parts from reference TRBV28 and TRBJ2-3): DVKVTQSSRYLVKRTGEKVFLECVQDMDHENMFWYRQDPGLGLRLIYFSYDVKMKEKGDIPEGYSVSREKKERFSLILESASTNQTSMYLCASSSWPDTQYFGPGTRLTVL.

The genes are TRBV19 and TRBJ1-3; D may be TRBD1 (5 bases). Germline V gives CDR1 LNHDA, CDR2 SQIVND (reference sequence). V lost 3 bases, J lost 3 bases, and 12 bases lay in between. The CDR3 is made up of 15 amino acids. CDR3 sequence (DNA): TGTGCCAGTAGTATCGGGGGATCGGATGGAAACACCATATATTTT. Amino acids: CASSIGGSDGNTIYF.

The chain links TRBV7-2 to TRBJ2-1; perhaps TRBD2 as D (6 bases). V lost 3 bases and J 8 bases, leaving 14 bases between the germline ends. CDR1 and CDR2 from the germline V gene are SGHTA and FQGNSA. CDR3 length equals 14 residues. In DNA form, the CDR3 reads TGTGCCAGCAGCTTCCGGGGGAGTTGGGATGAGCAGTTCTTC. Translating it yields CASSFRGSWDEQFF.

This clone was observed a few times. This chain connects TRBV6-1 to TRBJ1-1; D gene ambiguous. CDR3 length equals 14 residues. V was clipped by 10 bases and J by 0 bases, with 15 bases between them. Germline V CDR1 and CDR2: MNHNS, SASEGT. The CDR3 protein is CATCRVTMNTEAFF. The CDR3 region has the DNA TGTGCCACCTGTCGGGTCACGATGAACACTGAAGCTTTCTTT.

The CDR3 DNA reads as TGTGCCTGGAGTGGGTGGGGGCACTATGGCTACACCTTC. This encodes CAWSGWGHYGYTF. The chain joins TRBV30 to TRBJ1-2; tentative D call: TRBD1 (6 bases). CDR1 and CDR2 (germline): GTSNPN, SVGIG (reference sequence). The length of the CDR3 is 13 residues. Trimming took 1 base from V and 3 from J, leaving 9 bases between them.

The chain employs TRBV7-2 and TRBJ2-2; D gene uncertain. Trimming cost V 2 bases and J 4 bases, with 5 bases left between them. In germline, CDR1 is SGHTA, CDR2 FQGNSA. The CDR3 contains 13 residues. In nucleotides, the CDR3 is TGTGCCAGCAGCTTAATGAGCACCGGGGAGCTGTTTTTT. Protein product: CASSLMSTGELFF.

The chain is built from TRBV28 and TRBJ2-7; the D gene is possibly TRBD1 (6 bases). Germline V gives CDR1 MDHEN, CDR2 SYDVKM. The V gene lost 6 bases and the J gene lost 6 bases, with 12 bases spanning the gap. The CDR3 has 12 amino acids. CDR3 bases: TGTGCCAGCAGCTCTGCAGGGGTCGAGCAGTACTTC. Protein sequence: CASSSAGVEQYF. The full variable domain, with the rest looked up from reference TRBV28 and TRBJ2-7, is DVKVTQSSRYLVKRTGEKVFLECVQDMDHENMFWYRQDPGLGLRLIYFSYDVKMKEKGDIPEGYSVSREKKERFSLILESASTNQTSMYLCASSSAGVEQYFGPGTRLTVT.

The CDR3: CASSFFRDRQETQYF. DNA for the CDR3: TGTGCCAGCAGCTTCTTTAGGGACAGACAAGAGACCCAGTACTTC. The chain recombines TRBV7-9 with TRBJ2-5; 7 nucleotides agree with TRBD1. The germline V gene encodes CDR1 SEHNR and CDR2 FQNEAQ (reference sequence). The CDR3 is made up of 15 amino acids. V trimming: 3 bases; J trimming: 2 bases; junction bases outside the gene matches: 6.

This clone has only a few counts. CDR3 sequence reads: CASSSGTGGPNEKLFF. DNA of the CDR3: TGTGCCAGCAGCTCCGGGACAGGCGGGCCTAATGAAAAACTGTTTTTT. The J gene is TRBJ1-4, the V gene TRBV5-6; 8 nucleotides match TRBD1. The CDR3 contains 16 residues. The ends lost 3 bases at V and 3 bases at J; junction bases unmatched: 7. CDR1 is SGHDT and CDR2 is YYEEEE in the germline V gene. The full variable domain, with the rest looked up from reference TRBV5-6 and TRBJ1-4, is DAGVTQSPTHLIKTRGQQVTLRCSPKSGHDTVSWYQQALGQGPQFIFQYYEEEERQRGNFPDRFSGHQFPNYSSELNVNALLLGDSALYLCASSSGTGGPNEKLFFGSGTQLSVL.

In this sample, this clone turned up a few times. V usage is TRBV15 and J usage is TRBJ1-2; D gene uncertain. There are 13 residues in the CDR3. Germline CDR1 LNHNV, CDR2 YYDKDF (reference sequence). V was shortened by 6 bases and J by 8 bases, with 16 bases between the two germline ends. CDR3 bases: TGTGCCACCAGTAAAGACGGAGCAATAGGCTACACCTTC. Its translation: CATSKDGAIGYTF.

The chain combines TRBV4-3 with TRBJ2-3; TRBD2 matches at 7 bases. J lost 2 bases, V lost 2 bases, and 4 bases had no gene match. The CDR3 extends over 15 amino acids. CDR1 is LGHNA, CDR2 YSLEER, per germline. CDR3 amino acids: CASSQWGGITDTQYF. In DNA, the CDR3 is TGCGCCAGCAGCCAATGGGGGGGAATCACAGATACGCAGTATTTT.

The genes are TRBV27 and TRBJ1-5; D possibly corresponds to TRBD1 (5 bases). Trimming took 9 bases from V and 0 from J, leaving 9 bases between them. CDR3 length equals 13 residues. Germline lookup yields CDR1 MNHEY and CDR2 SMNVEV (reference sequence). DNA of the CDR3: TGTGCCAGAGGACATTATAGCAATCAGCCCCAGCATTTT. This gives the protein CARGHYSNQPQHF.

The CDR3 loop is CSVEEGDTEAFF. CDR3 in DNA: TGCAGCGTTGAAGAAGGGGACACTGAAGCTTTCTTT. The rearrangement uses TRBV29-1 and TRBJ1-1; D may be TRBD1 (5 bases). Germline assignment: CDR1 SQVTM and CDR2 ANQGSEA. The CDR3 has 12 residues. Trimming shortened V by 0 bases and J by 3 bases, and 5 bases separated the two germline ends.

This clone was picked up a small number of times. This sequence joins TRBV6-5 and TRBJ1-2; TRBD1 matches 8 bases. CDR3 length: 14 residues. V lost 5 bases, J lost 4 bases, and 6 bases stayed unmatched. Germline loops: CDR1 MNHEY, CDR2 SVGAGI. The CDR3 nucleotides are TGTGCCAGCAGTAAGCGGACAGGGACCTATGGCTACACCTTC. It codes for CASSKRTGTYGYTF.

This chain links TRBV28 with TRBJ2-1, with D possibly being TRBD2 (5 bases). The CDR3 runs to 15 residues. V lost 6 bases and J 0 bases, leaving 12 bases between the germline ends. Per germline, CDR1 MDHEN and CDR2 SYDVKM. The CDR3 protein is CASSPSGGSYNEQFF. CDR3 bases: TGTGCCAGCAGCCCGAGCGGAGGCTCCTACAATGAGCAGTTCTTC.

The V and J genes are TRBV7-8 and TRBJ2-7; 9 bases align to TRBD2. The CDR3 has 15 residues. Losses at the gene ends were 2 bases for V and 2 bases for J; bases not matched to a gene: 4. The germline CDR1 and CDR2 sequences are SGHVS and FQNEAQ. In DNA, the CDR3 is TGTGCCAGCAGCTTAAGCCCTAGCGGGACCTACGAGCAGTACTTC. Amino acids: CASSLSPSGTYEQYF. Supplemented by reference TRBV7-8 and TRBJ2-7, the full variable domain reads GAGVSQSPRYKVAKRGQDVALRCDPISGHVSLFWYQQALGQGPEFLTYFQNEAQLDKSGLPSDRFFAERPEGSVSTLKIQRTQQEDSAVYLCASSLSPSGTYEQYFGPGTRLTVT.

The chain joins TRBV27 to TRBJ2-7; 9 bases align to TRBD1. J was trimmed by 5 bases and V by 3 bases; bases with no gene match: 8. Germline assignment: CDR1 MNHEY and CDR2 SMNVEV (reference sequence). The CDR3 has 15 residues. CDR3 DNA: TGTGCCAGCAGTTTGGAGGGACAGGGTACCAACGAGCAGTACTTC. Its protein is CASSLEGQGTNEQYF.

In DNA, the CDR3 is TGCGCCAGCAGTGAGCTCGCGGGTTATAGCAATCAGCCCCAGCATTTT. Amino acid sequence: CASSELAGYSNQPQHF. The rearrangement uses TRBV10-1 and TRBJ1-5; D is ambiguous. The CDR3 is 16 residues long. V was clipped by 2 bases and J by 0 bases, with 11 bases between them. In germline, CDR1 is WNHNN, CDR2 SYGVQD (reference sequence).

This clone was picked up a small number of times. The chain uses TRBV4-1 and TRBJ1-2, with D perhaps matching TRBD1 (5 bases). Between the trimmed V and J ends, which lost 0 bases and 3 bases, there was a span of 14 bases. There are 16 residues in the CDR3. Germline V gives CDR1 MGHRA, CDR2 YSYEKL. The CDR3 coding sequence is TGCGCCAGCAGCCAAGACTGGCAGGGAACGCACTATGGCTACACCTTC. It translates to CASSQDWQGTHYGYTF.

The chain recombines TRBV2 with TRBJ1-5; TRBD1 matches 7 bases. J lost 4 bases, V lost 6 bases, and 12 bases had no gene match. CDR1 and CDR2 (germline): SNHLY, FYNNEI. The CDR3 runs to 16 residues. As DNA, the CDR3 is TGTGCCAGCAGCCTTTATAAGGGGGCTGGGAATCAGCCCCAGCATTTT. It specifies CASSLYKGAGNQPQHF.

The chain links TRBV7-9 to TRBJ1-1; D not certain. Per germline, CDR1 SEHNR and CDR2 FQNEAQ (reference sequence). The ends were cut back, 5 bases at V and 5 bases at J, with 12 bases in the middle. This CDR3 is 13 amino acids long. CDR3 in DNA: TGTGCCAGCAGCCCCTGGACGGGGACTGAAGCTTTCTTT. Residues: CASSPWTGTEAFF.

The chain employs TRBV5-1 and TRBJ2-7, with 7 positions matching TRBD1. The CDR3 spans 14 residues. Germline V gene data show CDR1 as SGHRS and CDR2 as YFSETQ. With V trimmed by 1 base and J by 3 bases, 4 bases remained unmatched. CDR3 amino acids: CASSLHAGGYEQYF. The DNA of the CDR3 is TGCGCCAGCAGCTTGCACGCAGGGGGCTACGAGCAGTACTTC. Based on the CDR3 plus reference TRBV5-1 and TRBJ2-7, the full variable domain is KAGVTQTPRYLIKTRGQQVTLSCSPISGHRSVSWYQQTPGQGLQFLFEYFSETQRNKGNFPGRFSGRQFSNSRSEMNVSTLELGDSALYLCASSLHAGGYEQYFGPGTRLTVT.

J is TRBJ1-4 and V is TRBV6-1, with unresolved D. CDR1 MNHNS and CDR2 SASEGT come from the germline V gene. The CDR3 length is 14 residues. Trimming removed 8 bases at V and 4 bases at J, with 14 bases between. CDR3 residues: CASSWQRLNEKLFF. The DNA of the CDR3 is TGTGCCAGCTCGTGGCAGCGCCTTAATGAAAAACTGTTTTTT.

The chain joins TRBV5-6 to TRBJ2-7; D call uncertain. The CDR3 contains 13 residues. From germline, CDR1 is SGHDT and CDR2 YYEEEE. V lost 2 bases to trimming and J lost 0 bases, with 6 bases between them. CDR3 amino acids: CASSLVSSYEQYF. For the CDR3, the DNA is TGTGCCAGCAGCTTAGTTAGCTCCTACGAGCAGTACTTC.

The V and J genes are TRBV13 and TRBJ2-2; TRBD2 matches 15 bases. The ends lost 2 bases at V and 4 bases at J; junction bases unmatched: 8. The germline V gene has CDR1 PRHDT and CDR2 FYEKMQ (reference sequence). The CDR3 consists of 19 residues. CDR3 sequence reads: CASSLTGLAGGVSTGELFF. The CDR3 DNA reads as TGTGCCAGCAGCTTAACTGGACTAGCGGGAGGGGTGAGCACCGGGGAGCTGTTTTTT.

V and J are TRBV6-5 and TRBJ1-1; D is ambiguous. V dropped 8 bases and J dropped 3 bases, with 7 bases sitting between them. Germline CDR1 reads MNHEY; CDR2 reads SVGAGI. CDR3 length: 11 amino acids. The CDR3 region has the DNA TGTGCCAGCCAAGCCTACACTGAAGCTTTCTTT. Translation: CASQAYTEAFF.

The chain couples TRBV4-1 to TRBJ1-5, with D uncertain. The CDR3 extends over 14 amino acids. Looked up from germline, CDR1 is MGHRA and CDR2 is YSYEKL. Trimming stripped 0 bases from V and 4 bases from J, with 7 bases between. The CDR3 DNA reads as TGCGCCAGCAGCCAAGAGTTACGGAATCAGCCCCAGCATTTT. It is translated as CASSQELRNQPQHF.

V and J are TRBV6-1 and TRBJ2-5; TRBD1 matches 8 bases. With 7 bases clipped from V and 7 bases from J, the junction kept 11 bases outside the gene matches. Per the germline V gene, CDR1 is MNHNS and CDR2 is SASEGT. CDR3 length: 14 residues. CDR3 nucleotides: TGTGCCAGCAACCTGGACAGGGAGTTAGGGACCCAGTACTTC. Its protein product is CASNLDRELGTQYF.

This chain links TRBV28 with TRBJ1-2; the D is unclear. The CDR3 spans 14 residues. V lost 2 bases, J lost 2 bases, and 9 bases lay in between. The germline gives CDR1 MDHEN, CDR2 SYDVKM. CDR3 in amino acids: CASSLGVTNYGYTF. In DNA, the CDR3 is TGTGCCAGCAGTTTAGGAGTCACCAACTATGGCTACACCTTC.